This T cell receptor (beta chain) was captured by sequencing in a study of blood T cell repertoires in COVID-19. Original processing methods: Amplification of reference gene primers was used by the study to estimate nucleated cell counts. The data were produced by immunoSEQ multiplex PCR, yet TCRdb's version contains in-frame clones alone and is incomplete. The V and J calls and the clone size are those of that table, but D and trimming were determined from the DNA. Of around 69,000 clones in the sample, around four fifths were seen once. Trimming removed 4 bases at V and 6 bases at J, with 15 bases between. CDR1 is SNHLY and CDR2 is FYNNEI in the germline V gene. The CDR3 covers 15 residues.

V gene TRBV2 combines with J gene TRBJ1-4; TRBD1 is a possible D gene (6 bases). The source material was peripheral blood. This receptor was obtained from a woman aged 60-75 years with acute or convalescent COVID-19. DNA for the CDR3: TGTGCCAGCAGTGCTCAGGGGAATATAGATGAAAAACTGTTTTTT. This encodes CASSAQGNIDEKLFF. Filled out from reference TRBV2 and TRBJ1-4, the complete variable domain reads EPEVTQTPSHQVTQMGQEVILRCVPISNHLYFYWYRQILGQKVEFLVSFYNNEISEKSEIFDDQFSVERPDGSNFTLKIRSTKLEDSAMYFCASSAQGNIDEKLFFGSGTQLSVL.